The T cell receptor beta chain under discussion was sequenced for a study of CD8 T cells in ankylosing spondylitis. MiXCR, run by TCRdb on the 5' RACE reads, gives a single entry per CDR3 protein. The sample contains approximately 260,000 distinct CDR3 sequences, 15% to 20% of which appear only once. This clonotype appeared a few times. J lost 5 bases, V lost 6 bases, and 6 bases had no gene match. The length of the CDR3 is 14 residues. Sequencing input: blood, either unsorted or a sorted T cell fraction (not recorded which). The chain carries TRBV12-3 or TRBV12-4 and TRBJ2-7; 11 bases match TRBD2. This TCR came from a male donor with ankylosing spondylitis or in good health (not recorded which). The CDR3 is CASSPIAGGHEQYF. The CDR3 bases are TGTGCCAGCAGCCCCATAGCGGGAGGGCACGAGCAGTACTTC.